This TCR beta chain appears in the sequencing data of a study of OX40 agonist ivuxolimab in advanced cancers. Study-wide background: Ivuxolimab, which is an agonistic anti-OX40 (CD134) antibody, was administered to the patients.

The table came from immunoSEQ multiplex PCR; TCRdb's copy has only in-frame clones and leaves some out. Here the sample spans fewer than 95,000 clones, about 87% being singletons. With respect to this clone: No antigen is known for it.

Study-wide points: Some of the lowest clonal expansion was seen in partial responders at 0.1-3.0 mg/kg.

V was clipped by 1 base and J by 4 bases, with 2 bases between them. Germline V gene lookup returns CDR1 SNHLY and CDR2 FYNNEI. The CDR3 contains 12 residues. The clonotype was recovered from an adult with an advanced solid tumor such as melanoma, head and neck, liver or kidney cancer. The sample in question was CD4+ or CD8+ T cells sorted from blood, obtained in a trial of the OX40 agonist ivuxolimab. V is TRBV2 and J is TRBJ2-1; D is undetermined. DNA of the CDR3: TGTGCCAGCAGTGAAGGATACAATGAGCAGTTCTTC. Translation: CASSEGYNEQFF.